The TCR beta chain under discussion was sequenced for a study of regulatory T cells in long-lasting Graves disease. The table lists this clonotype with a few counts. As yet, its antigen is unknown. CDR1 and CDR2 from the germline V gene are MNHNS and SASEGT. The V gene end was trimmed by 7 bases and the J gene end by 0 bases; junction bases not matched to a gene: 5. This CDR3 is built from 14 residues. Relying on iRepertoire HTBI primers and Arm-PCR of CDR3 regions, the team built TCR beta libraries. Original analysis: Sequenced samples collectively carried 60 to 75 TRBV and approximately 15 TRBJ segments. MiXCR was run by TCRdb on the multiplex PCR reads, yielding one entry per CDR3 protein. The V and J calls, along with clone size, are taken from TCRdb and not from the paper's own processing. The sample contains 700,000 or so distinct CDR3 sequences, approximately 31% of which appear only once. Study-level findings and limits: Newly diagnosed patients shared approximately 1,000 public clonotypes; persistent patients shared approximately 2,900. Favoring TRBV28, TRBJ1-2 and TRBJ2-5 was a feature seen in persistent disease.

Time point indicated: persistent/refractory GD, antithyroid drugs over 5 years with positive TRAb. PBMCs were the source of the RNA used for TCR sequencing. Sequenced here: peripheral blood mononuclear cells (PBMCs), sampled when the disease was refractory, from a patient treated with antithyroid drugs. V is TRBV6-1 and J is TRBJ2-7, with 8 bases fitting TRBD2. The clonotype comes from a female donor with Graves disease. The CDR3 DNA is TGTGCCAGCAAGGAGCGGGAGCACTCCTACGAGCAGTACTTC. It encodes CASKEREHSYEQYF.